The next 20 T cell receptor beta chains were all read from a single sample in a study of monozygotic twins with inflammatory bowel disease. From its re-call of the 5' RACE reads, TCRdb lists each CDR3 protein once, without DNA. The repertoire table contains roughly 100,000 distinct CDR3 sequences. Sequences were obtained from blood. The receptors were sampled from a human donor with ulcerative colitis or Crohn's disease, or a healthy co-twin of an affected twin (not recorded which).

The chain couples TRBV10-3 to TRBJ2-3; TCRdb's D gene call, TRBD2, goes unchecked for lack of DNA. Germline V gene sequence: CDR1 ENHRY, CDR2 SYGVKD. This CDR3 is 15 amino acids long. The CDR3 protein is CAIRHPSGPTDTQYF.

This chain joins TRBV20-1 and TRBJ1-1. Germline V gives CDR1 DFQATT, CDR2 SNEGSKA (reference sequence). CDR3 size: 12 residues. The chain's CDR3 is CSAYRRNTEAFF.

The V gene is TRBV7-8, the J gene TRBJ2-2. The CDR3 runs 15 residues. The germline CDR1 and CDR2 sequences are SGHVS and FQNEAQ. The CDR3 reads CASSINVGSAGELFF.

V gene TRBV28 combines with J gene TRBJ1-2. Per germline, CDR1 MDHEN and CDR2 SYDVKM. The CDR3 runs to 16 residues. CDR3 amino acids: CASSLIFRVPNYGYTF.

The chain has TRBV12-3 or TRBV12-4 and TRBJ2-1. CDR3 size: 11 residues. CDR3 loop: CASSFGGEQFF.

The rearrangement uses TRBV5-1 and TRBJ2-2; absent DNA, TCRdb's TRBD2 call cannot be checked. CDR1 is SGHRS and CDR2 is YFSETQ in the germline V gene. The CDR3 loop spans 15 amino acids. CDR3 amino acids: CASSYTSGNTGELFF.

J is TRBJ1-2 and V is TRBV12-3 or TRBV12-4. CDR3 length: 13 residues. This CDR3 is CASSYGPNYGYTF.

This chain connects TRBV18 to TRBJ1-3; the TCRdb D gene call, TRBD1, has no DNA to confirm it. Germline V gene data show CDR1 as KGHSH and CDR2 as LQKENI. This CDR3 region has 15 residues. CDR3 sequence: CASSPGPQSGNTIYF. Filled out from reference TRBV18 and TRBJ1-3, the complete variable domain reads NAGVMQNPRHLVRRRGQEARLRCSPMKGHSHVYWYRQLPEEGLKFMVYLQKENIIDESGMPKERFSAEFPKEGPSILRIQQVVRGDSAAYFCASSPGPQSGNTIYFGEGSWLTVV.

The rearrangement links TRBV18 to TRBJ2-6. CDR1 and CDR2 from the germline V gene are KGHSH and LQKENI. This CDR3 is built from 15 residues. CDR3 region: CASSPWRSGANVLTF.

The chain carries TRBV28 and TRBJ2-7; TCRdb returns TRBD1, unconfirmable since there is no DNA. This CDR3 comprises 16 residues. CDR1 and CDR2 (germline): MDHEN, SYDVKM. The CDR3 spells CASSPPGQGKAYEQYF.

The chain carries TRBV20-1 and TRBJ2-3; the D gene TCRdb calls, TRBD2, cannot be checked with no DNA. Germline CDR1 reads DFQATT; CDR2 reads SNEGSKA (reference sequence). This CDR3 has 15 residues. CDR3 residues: CSVPTSGGLVDTQYF.

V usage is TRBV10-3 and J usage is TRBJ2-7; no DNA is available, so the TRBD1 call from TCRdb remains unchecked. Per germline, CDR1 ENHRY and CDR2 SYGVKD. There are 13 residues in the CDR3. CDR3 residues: CANSYMGDYEQYF.

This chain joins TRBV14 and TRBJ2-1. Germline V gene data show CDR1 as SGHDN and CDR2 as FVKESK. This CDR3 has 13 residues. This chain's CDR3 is CASSPAGVNEQFF.

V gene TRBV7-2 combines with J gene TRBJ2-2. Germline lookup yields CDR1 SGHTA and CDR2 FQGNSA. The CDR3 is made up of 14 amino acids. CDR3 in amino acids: CASTPRVWTGELFF. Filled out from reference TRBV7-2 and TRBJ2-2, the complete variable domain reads GAGVSQSPSNKVTEKGKDVELRCDPISGHTALYWYRQSLGQGLEFLIYFQGNSAPDKSGLPSDRFSAERTGGSVSTLTIQRTQQEDSAVYLCASTPRVWTGELFFGEGSRLTVL.

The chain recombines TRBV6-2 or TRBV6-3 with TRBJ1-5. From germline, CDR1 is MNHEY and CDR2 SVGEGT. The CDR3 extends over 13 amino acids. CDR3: CATAGRVYQPQHF.

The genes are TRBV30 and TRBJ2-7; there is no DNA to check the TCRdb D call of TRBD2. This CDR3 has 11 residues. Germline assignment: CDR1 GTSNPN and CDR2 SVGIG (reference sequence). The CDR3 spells CGWRLATEQYF.

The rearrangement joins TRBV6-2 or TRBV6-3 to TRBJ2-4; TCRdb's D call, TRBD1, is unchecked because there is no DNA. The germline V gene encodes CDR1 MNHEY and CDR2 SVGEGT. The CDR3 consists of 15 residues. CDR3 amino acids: CASREEPGSKNIQYF.

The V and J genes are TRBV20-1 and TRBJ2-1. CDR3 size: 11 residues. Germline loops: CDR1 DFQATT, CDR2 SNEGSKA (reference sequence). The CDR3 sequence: CSARQYNEQFF.

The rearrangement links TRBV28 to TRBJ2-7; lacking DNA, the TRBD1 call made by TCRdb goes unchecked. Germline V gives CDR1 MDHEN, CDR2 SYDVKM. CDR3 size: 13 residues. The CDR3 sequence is CASTDIISYEQYF.

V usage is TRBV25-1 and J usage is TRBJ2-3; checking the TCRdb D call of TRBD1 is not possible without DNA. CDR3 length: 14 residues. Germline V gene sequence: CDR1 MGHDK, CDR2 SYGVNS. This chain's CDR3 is CASSDQSGLDTQYF.